These T cell receptor beta chains were read from a single sample in a study of blood T cells in healthy people across ages. TCRdb fed the 5' RACE reads into MiXCR, producing one record per CDR3 protein. The table includes hundreds of thousands of distinct CDR3 sequences, 45% to 50% detected once. The specimen was blood. The receptors stem from a woman in her sixties in good health. The CDR3 runs from the conserved cysteine through the conserved F or W. D genes are given only for firm matches. Size is stated for part of the rows, as once, few or many counts, or as a class when the clone is expanded.

v_call	clone_size	j_call	d_call	cdr3_nt	cdr3_aa
TRBV20-1	-	TRBJ1-1	-	TGCAGTGCTCAACCTGGAGGGAACACTGAAGCTTTCTTT	CSAQPGGNTEAFF
TRBV7-3	-	TRBJ1-1	-	TGTGCCAGCAGCTTAAGGGGAGGACAGATAATCACTGAAGCTTTCTTT	CASSLRGGQIITEAFF
TRBV15	-	TRBJ1-2	TRBD1	TGTGCCACCAGTGATACGGACAGGGAAGCACGTGGCTACACCTTC	CATSDTDREARGYTF
TRBV20-1	-	TRBJ1-5	-	TGCAGTGCTAGGCCTCTTGGAAAAAATAGCAATCAGCCCCAGCATTTT	CSARPLGKNSNQPQHF
TRBV2	-	TRBJ1-2	TRBD1	TGTGCCAGCACTAGGGACAGGGCGATCGTCTATGGCTACACCTTC	CASTRDRAIVYGYTF
TRBV20-1	few	TRBJ2-3	TRBD2	TGCAGTGCTAGTATCGGCGGGAGTGGCACAGATACGCAGTATTTT	CSASIGGSGTDTQYF
TRBV10-3	-	TRBJ2-1	TRBD1	TGTGCCATCAGCGACAGGGGATCGGGGTACAATGAGCAGTTCTTC	CAISDRGSGYNEQFF
TRBV6-1	-	TRBJ2-5	-	TGTGCCAGCAGTGAATCGGGAACTGTACAAGAGACCCAGTACTTC	CASSESGTVQETQYF
TRBV6-5	few	TRBJ2-1	TRBD2	TGTGCCAGCGGTCCAGAGCGGGATCTGTTCTTC	CASGPERDLFF
TRBV27	-	TRBJ2-7	TRBD1	TGTGCCAGCAGTTTATACCGGGACAGCTTTTACGAGCAGTACTTC	CASSLYRDSFYEQYF
TRBV27	-	TRBJ2-7	TRBD2	TGTGCCAGCAGTTCCTTGGGACTAGCCCACGAGCAGTACTTC	CASSSLGLAHEQYF
TRBV4-2	few	TRBJ2-3	TRBD1	TGTGCCAGCAGGTACAGGGACAGGGGTGCAGATACGCAGTATTTT	CASRYRDRGADTQYF
TRBV6-2/TRBV6-3	-	TRBJ2-1	TRBD1	TGTGCCAGCAGAAAACAGGACAGGGGTTCCAATGAGCAGTTCTTC	CASRKQDRGSNEQFF
TRBV2	-	TRBJ1-4	-	TGTGCCAGCAGTGAAAGGGGGTCTGGTGAAAAACTGTTTTTT	CASSERGSGEKLFF
TRBV4-3	-	TRBJ2-7	-	TGCGCCAGCAGCCAAGATCGGTTCGGCACTGAGCAGTACTTC	CASSQDRFGTEQYF
TRBV20-1	few	TRBJ2-3	-	TGCAGTGCTAGGGCAGGCTATGGAGATACGCAGTATTTT	CSARAGYGDTQYF
TRBV6-2/TRBV6-3	-	TRBJ1-5	TRBD1	TGTGCCAGCAGCAAGGACAGGGAACAGCCCCAGCATTTT	CASSKDREQPQHF
TRBV7-7	-	TRBJ2-1	-	TGTGCTATCAGCCTCGACGTAAGCTCCTACAATGAGCAGTTCTTC	CAISLDVSSYNEQFF
TRBV11-2	-	TRBJ2-1	-	TGTGCCAGCAGCCAAGATGGGTGGAATGAGCAGTTCTTC	CASSQDGWNEQFF
TRBV24-1	-	TRBJ2-2	TRBD1	TGTGCCACCCGCCCGAGACAGGGTTTAACCGGGGAGCTGTTTTTT	CATRPRQGLTGELFF
TRBV4-2	many	TRBJ2-5	-	TGTGCCAGCAGCCAAAAACGTGGGCCTCAAGAGACCCAGTACTTC	CASSQKRGPQETQYF
TRBV2	-	TRBJ1-1	-	TGTGCCAGCAGAGTGACAGGAGGCACTGAAGCTTTCTTT	CASRVTGGTEAFF
TRBV12-3/TRBV12-4	-	TRBJ1-1	TRBD1	TGTGCCAGCAGTCTTAGGACAGGGCCCCTGAACACTGAAGCTTTCTTT	CASSLRTGPLNTEAFF
TRBV11-2	-	TRBJ2-1	-	TGTGCCAGCAGCGCCCCCGGGGGCCTGAATGAGCAGTTCTTC	CASSAPGGLNEQFF
TRBV20-1	-	TRBJ2-7	-	TGCAGTGCCCCCCTAGTAACGGGGCTCTACGAGCAGTACTTC	CSAPLVTGLYEQYF
TRBV20-1	-	TRBJ2-7	-	TGCAGTGGCAAAGGCAGGGGTTACGAGCAGTACTTC	CSGKGRGYEQYF
TRBV20-1	-	TRBJ1-6	-	TGCAGTGCTTCGTACAGGGAGGAGTATTCACCCCTCCACTTT	CSASYREEYSPLHF
TRBV6-6	-	TRBJ2-1	TRBD1	TGTGCCAGCAGTCACACAGGGGGCTATGAGCAGTTCTTC	CASSHTGGYEQFF
TRBV6-6	few	TRBJ2-7	TRBD2	TGTGCCAGCAGCTCTAGCGGGAGGCGCGACGAGCAGTACTTC	CASSSSGRRDEQYF
TRBV27	few	TRBJ2-3	-	TGTGCCAGCCAGCCCGGGATGCAAGTTGGAGATACGCAGTATTTT	CASQPGMQVGDTQYF
TRBV7-2	many	TRBJ2-7	-	TGTGCCAGCAGCTTAGGACTGAGGCGTGTCGAGCAGTACTTC	CASSLGLRRVEQYF
TRBV27	-	TRBJ1-2	TRBD1	TGTGCCAGCAGTGAGGGACAGGGCAGGGGAGGCTACACCTTC	CASSEGQGRGGYTF
TRBV10-3	few	TRBJ2-5	-	TGTGCCATTGGGTCAGGGGACCAAGAGACCCAGTACTTC	CAIGSGDQETQYF
TRBV20-1	-	TRBJ2-3	-	TGCAGTGCTAGCTCTAATAGCGGAGGCACAGATACGCAGTATTTT	CSASSNSGGTDTQYF
TRBV2	-	TRBJ1-4	TRBD1	TGTGCCAGCAGTGGACAGGGGTATGAAAAACTGTTTTTT	CASSGQGYEKLFF